The T cell receptor (beta chain) under discussion was sequenced for a study of shared clonotypes between healthy human individuals (dated by TCRdb to the early 2020s). Some background on the complete study: The cohort comprised a couple of women and three men aged 18 to 49 years. For each donor, CD4 naive and CD4 memory were each given three plates, CD8 naive was given two plates, and CD8 memory was given one plate. To estimate repertoire size and how much clonotypes are shared between individuals, the study performed deep sequencing of blood TCR repertoires from 4 to 6 healthy adults. Libraries were prepared and TCR repertoires were sequenced by different laboratories using diverse techniques, in order to increase sequencing depth and limit assay-specific biases. Per donor, leukapheresis produced somewhere between about 0.94 and 9.5 billion PBMCs. Summary of the overall study and its limitations: Pairwise subsampling led to the expectation that sequencing depth would affect the degree of clonotype sharing among donors. Compared with non-shared clonotypes, clonotypes shared by all four sorted-subset donors had higher generation probabilities. Roughly 5% of naive CD4, 3.5% of naive CD8, roughly 2.5% of memory CD4, and roughly 0.4% of memory CD8 clonotypes were shared across several donors. Incomplete sequencing was indicated by rarefaction of sorted-subset datasets, despite the large sequencing depth. The small number of donors limited the genetic and exposure-history diversity represented. Sampling was limited to blood, and TCR repertoires in tissue likely differ from TCR repertoires in blood. Estimated clonotype richness was generally larger for naive than for memory subsets.

The donors were healthy, HIV-negative adults who had no recently reported acute infections or vaccinations. Only Caucasian adults living in Nashville, Tennessee, USA were represented among the donors. CD4+ T cells were enriched by magnetic negative selection; naive cells were then positively selected on CD45RA, and the negative fraction formed the memory subset. Blood was obtained by leukapheresis, after which PBMCs were separated by Ficoll-Histopaque density gradient centrifugation and cryopreserved in liquid nitrogen vapor phase. Analytical flow cytometry was used to check the purity and quantity of every magnetically sorted T cell population. Genomic DNA was isolated from every sorted fraction and measured by UV absorbance on a Nanodrop 2000c. TCR CDR3 regions were amplified from genomic DNA by multiplex PCR using the deep immunoSEQ assay. Extracted genomic DNA from each cell subset was spread evenly across all wells of several immunoSEQ 96-well plates, with each plate serving as a replicate. For sorted subsets, around 200 ng genomic DNA, equal to 30,000 to 35,000 T cell genomes, was loaded into each replicate PCR. Purified libraries were measured with a Qubit 3.0 fluorometer, size-checked on a Bioanalyzer 2100, and measured again with the KAPA Library Quantification kit. Every immunoSEQ 96-well plate was sequenced on a dedicated single-read 150-cycle Illumina NextSeq 550 flow cell. The paper's processing steps were these. Because the immunoSEQ output included only junctional sequences and no quality scores, the filtering could not be the same as the filtering used for full-length reads. To assign V/J genes and CDR3, sequences were annotated against IMGT germline references using PyIR, a Python wrapper for IgBLAST v1.9. Any read was removed if the V/J assignment was weak (E-value above 1e-6), the CDR3 was missing, or the read contained stop codons, out-of-frame junctions, or ambiguous translated residues. V3J clonotypes were defined as sequences sharing an identical inferred V gene, J gene, and CDR3 amino acid sequence. Percentage overlap between repertoires was computed as shared unique clonotypes divided by the size of the smaller repertoire. Richness of each repertoire was evaluated using RTK rarefaction, the Chao1 estimator, and Recon v2.1 estimates of unobserved clonotypes. Generation probabilities for all TCRbeta clonotypes obtained by the gDNA method from a handful of donors were computed using OLGA. TCRdb's version of the immuneACCESS table is confined to in-frame rearrangements and falls short of the full clone set. An unresolved V gene accounts for under half of the shortfall where checked; the remainder is of unknown origin. Clonal size and the V and J genes are those of that table, whereas D and trimming came from the DNA. This sample lists under 2.5 million clones; about 90% were detected once. 0.3% to 0.45% of the sample belongs to the ten largest clones.

With respect to this clone: Its antigen remains undetermined. Base qualities are not recorded, but no much larger clone differs from it by a single base.

V lost 3 bases and J lost 0 bases; the stretch between them is 12 bases long. The CDR3 runs 16 amino acids, cysteine and phenylalanine included. CDR3 DNA is the only sequence kept; it has 48 bases, read in frame from the first base. The rearranged chain carries TRBV23-1 and TRBJ1-5; a confident D gene designation cannot be given. TRBV23-1 is annotated as an ORF whose role is uncertain. What was sequenced was naive CD4+ T cells from PBMCs. The cell subset or site label on this specimen signifies: CD45RA+ positively selected. The source of this sequence is a man aged 18 to 29 in good health. Some clones in this sample may be carry-over from other donors' samples. In nucleotide form, the sequence is TGCGCCAGCAGTCAGTCGGACCAGTATAGCAATCAGCCCCAGCATTTT. Its protein reads: CASSQSDQYSNQPQHF.